A single sample gave rise to the 4 T cell receptor beta chains below, sequenced in a study of shared clonotypes between healthy human individuals. TCRdb keeps only in-frame clones here, not all; method: immunoSEQ multiplex PCR. Of 2 million or so clones in the sample, 90% to 95% were seen once. The sample was naive CD4+ T cells sorted from blood. Subset noted: CD45RA+ positively selected. The receptors come from a man aged 18 to 30 in good health.

V gene TRBV19 combines with J gene TRBJ1-2, with D tentatively TRBD1 (5 bases). Trimming shortened V by 5 bases and J by 5 bases, and 18 bases separated the two germline ends. The CDR3 extends over 15 amino acids. Germline CDR1 is LNHDA and CDR2 is SQIVND (reference sequence). CDR3 DNA: TGTGCCAGTAGTTCCCTGGACAAATCGGGGTATGGCTACACCTTC. Translated, it gives CASSSLDKSGYGYTF.

The CDR3 region has the DNA TGCGCCAGCAGTCGGCAGATGAACACTGAAGCTTTCTTT. Translation: CASSRQMNTEAFF. V gene TRBV10-1 combines with J gene TRBJ1-1; D remains ambiguous. Trimming took off 5 bases at V and 0 bases at J, with 7 bases between the two ends. The CDR3 consists of 13 residues. Per germline, CDR1 WNHNN and CDR2 SYGVQD (reference sequence).

The chain uses TRBV28 and TRBJ2-5; D is uncertain. From germline, CDR1 is MDHEN and CDR2 SYDVKM. Trimming removed 4 bases at V and 4 bases at J, with 22 bases between. The CDR3 length is 17 residues. In DNA, the CDR3 is TGTGCCAGCAGTTCCAGAAGGTCCTTCTCCGGCGGAGAGACCCAGTACTTC. Translation gives CASSSRRSFSGGETQYF.

The chain is built from TRBV5-8 and TRBJ1-6; 7 bases align to TRBD1. V was pared by 4 bases and J by 7 bases, with 5 bases of the junction left unmatched. CDR3 length: 14 amino acids. The germline gives CDR1 SGHTS, CDR2 YDEGEE. CDR3: CASSVGQRNSPLHF. As DNA, the CDR3 is TGTGCCAGCAGCGTGGGACAGAGGAATTCACCCCTCCACTTT. Complete variable domain (other parts from reference TRBV5-8 and TRBJ1-6): EAGVTQSPTHLIKTRGQQATLRCSPISGHTSVYWYQQALGLGLQFLLWYDEGEERNRGNFPPRFSGRQFPNYSSELNVNALELEDSALYLCASSVGQRNSPLHFGNGTRLTVT.